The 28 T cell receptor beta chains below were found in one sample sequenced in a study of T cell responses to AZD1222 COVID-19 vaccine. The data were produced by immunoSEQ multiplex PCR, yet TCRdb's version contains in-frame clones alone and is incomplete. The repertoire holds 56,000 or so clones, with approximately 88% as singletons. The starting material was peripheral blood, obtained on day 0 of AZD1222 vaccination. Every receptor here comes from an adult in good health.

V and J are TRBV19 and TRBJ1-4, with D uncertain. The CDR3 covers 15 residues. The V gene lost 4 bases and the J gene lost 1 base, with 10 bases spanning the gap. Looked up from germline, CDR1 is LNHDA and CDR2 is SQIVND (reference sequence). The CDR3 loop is CASSTGRLTNEKLFF. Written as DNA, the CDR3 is TGTGCCAGTAGTACCGGACGCTTAACTAATGAAAAACTGTTTTTT.

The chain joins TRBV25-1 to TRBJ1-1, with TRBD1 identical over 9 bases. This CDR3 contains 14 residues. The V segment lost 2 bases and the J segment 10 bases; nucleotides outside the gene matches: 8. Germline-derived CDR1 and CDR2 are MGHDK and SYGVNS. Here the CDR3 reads CASSEGRGQGPAFF. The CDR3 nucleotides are TGTGCCAGCAGTGAAGGGAGGGGACAGGGCCCAGCTTTCTTT.

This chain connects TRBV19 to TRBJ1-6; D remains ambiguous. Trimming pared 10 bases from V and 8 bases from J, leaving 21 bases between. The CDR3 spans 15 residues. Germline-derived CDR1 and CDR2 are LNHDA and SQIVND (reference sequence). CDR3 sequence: CATTSGPGADSPLHF. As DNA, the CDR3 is TGTGCCACAACTTCCGGGCCCGGAGCGGATTCACCCCTCCACTTT.

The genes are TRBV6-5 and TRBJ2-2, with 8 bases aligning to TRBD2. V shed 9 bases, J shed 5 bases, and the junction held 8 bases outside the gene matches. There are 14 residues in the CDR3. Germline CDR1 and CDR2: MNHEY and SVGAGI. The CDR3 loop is CASKAGEWTGELFF. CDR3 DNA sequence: TGTGCCAGTAAAGCGGGAGAGTGGACCGGGGAGCTGTTTTTT.

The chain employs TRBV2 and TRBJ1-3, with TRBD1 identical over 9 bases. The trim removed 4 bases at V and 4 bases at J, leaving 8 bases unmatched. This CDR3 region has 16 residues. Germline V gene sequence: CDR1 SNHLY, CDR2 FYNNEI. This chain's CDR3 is CASSAGLGTGGNTIYF. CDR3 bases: TGTGCCAGCAGTGCCGGGCTAGGGACAGGGGGAAACACCATATATTTT.

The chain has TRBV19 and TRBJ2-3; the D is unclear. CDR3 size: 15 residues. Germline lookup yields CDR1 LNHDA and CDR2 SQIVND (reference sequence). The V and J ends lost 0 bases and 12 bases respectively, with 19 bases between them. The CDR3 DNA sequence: TGTGCCAGTAGTATAGATAGTGAAGGATTGATATCACAGTATTTT. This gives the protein CASSIDSEGLISQYF.

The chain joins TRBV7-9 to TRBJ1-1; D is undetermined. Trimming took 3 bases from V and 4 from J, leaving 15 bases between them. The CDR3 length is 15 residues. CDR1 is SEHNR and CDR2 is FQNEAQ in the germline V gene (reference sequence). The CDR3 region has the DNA TGTGCCAGCAGCTTGCGAGTAGCCGATACCACTGAAGCTTTCTTT. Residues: CASSLRVADTTEAFF.

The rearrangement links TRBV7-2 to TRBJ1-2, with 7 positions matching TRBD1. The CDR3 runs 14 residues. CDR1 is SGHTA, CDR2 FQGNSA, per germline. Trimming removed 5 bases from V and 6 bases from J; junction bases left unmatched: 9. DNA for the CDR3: TGTGCCAGCAGCACCTACAGGGGTGCGGATGGCTACACCTTC. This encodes CASSTYRGADGYTF.

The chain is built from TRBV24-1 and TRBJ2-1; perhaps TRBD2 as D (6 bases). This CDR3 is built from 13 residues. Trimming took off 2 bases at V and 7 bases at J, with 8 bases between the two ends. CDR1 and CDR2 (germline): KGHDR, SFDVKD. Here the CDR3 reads CATSDWRANEQFF. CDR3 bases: TGTGCCACCAGTGATTGGAGGGCGAATGAGCAGTTCTTC.

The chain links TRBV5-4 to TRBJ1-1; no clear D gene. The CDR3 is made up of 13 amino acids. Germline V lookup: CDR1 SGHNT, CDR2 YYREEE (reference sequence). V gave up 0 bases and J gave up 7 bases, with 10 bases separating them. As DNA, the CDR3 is TGTGCCAGCAGCTTGGGTCGAGGGCTTGAAGCTTTCTTT. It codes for CASSLGRGLEAFF. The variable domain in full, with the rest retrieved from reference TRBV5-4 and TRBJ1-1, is ETGVTQSPTHLIKTRGQQVTLRCSSQSGHNTVSWYQQALGQGPQFIFQYYREEENGRGNFPPRFSGLQFPNYSSELNVNALELDDSALYLCASSLGRGLEAFFGQGTRLTVV.

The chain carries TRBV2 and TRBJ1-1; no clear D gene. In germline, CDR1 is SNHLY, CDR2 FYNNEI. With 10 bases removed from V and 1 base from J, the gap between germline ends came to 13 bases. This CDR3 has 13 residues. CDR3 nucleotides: TGTGCCACCCTGGGTGACCCGAACACTGAAGCTTTCTTT. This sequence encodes CATLGDPNTEAFF.

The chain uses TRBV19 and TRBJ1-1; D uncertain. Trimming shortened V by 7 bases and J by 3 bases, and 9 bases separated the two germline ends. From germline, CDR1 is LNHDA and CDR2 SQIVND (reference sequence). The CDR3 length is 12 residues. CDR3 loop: CASISGYTEAFF. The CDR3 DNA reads TGTGCCAGTATATCGGGGTACACTGAAGCTTTCTTT.

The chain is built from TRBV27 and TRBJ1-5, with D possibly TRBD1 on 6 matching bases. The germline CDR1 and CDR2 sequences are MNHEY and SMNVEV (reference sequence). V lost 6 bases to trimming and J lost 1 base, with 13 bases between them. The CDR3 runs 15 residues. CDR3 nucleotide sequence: TGTGCCAGCAGGGAACTTAGGGGGAGCAATCAGCCCCAGCATTTT. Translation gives CASRELRGSNQPQHF.

The CDR3 coding sequence is TGTGCCAGCAGCCAATTCGGGGCAGAAGCTTTCTTT. This codes for CASSQFGAEAFF. This sequence joins TRBV7-8 and TRBJ1-1, with D maybe TRBD1 (5 bases). The CDR3 contains 12 residues. Trimming left V 5 bases short and J 8 bases short, with 12 bases between. Germline assignment: CDR1 SGHVS and CDR2 FQNEAQ. Drawing the rest from reference TRBV7-8 and TRBJ1-1, the complete variable domain is GAGVSQSPRYKVAKRGQDVALRCDPISGHVSLFWYQQALGQGPEFLTYFQNEAQLDKSGLPSDRFFAERPEGSVSTLKIQRTQQEDSAVYLCASSQFGAEAFFGQGTRLTVV.

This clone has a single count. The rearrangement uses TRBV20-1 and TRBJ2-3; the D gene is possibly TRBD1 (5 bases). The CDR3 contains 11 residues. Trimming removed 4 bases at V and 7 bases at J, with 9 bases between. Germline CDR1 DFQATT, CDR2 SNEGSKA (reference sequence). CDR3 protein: CSATRQNTQYF. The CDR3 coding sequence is TGCAGTGCTACCCGACAGAATACGCAGTATTTT.

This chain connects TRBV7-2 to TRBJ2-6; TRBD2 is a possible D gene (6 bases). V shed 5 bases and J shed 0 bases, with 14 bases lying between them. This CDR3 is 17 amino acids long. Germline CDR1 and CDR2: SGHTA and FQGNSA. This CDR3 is CASSKSTGVSGANVLTF. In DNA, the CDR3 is TGTGCCAGCAGCAAGAGCACGGGGGTCTCTGGGGCCAACGTCCTGACTTTC. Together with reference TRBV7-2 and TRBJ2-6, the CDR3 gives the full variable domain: GAGVSQSPSNKVTEKGKDVELRCDPISGHTALYWYRQSLGQGLEFLIYFQGNSAPDKSGLPSDRFSAERTGGSVSTLTIQRTQQEDSAVYLCASSKSTGVSGANVLTFGAGSRLTVL.

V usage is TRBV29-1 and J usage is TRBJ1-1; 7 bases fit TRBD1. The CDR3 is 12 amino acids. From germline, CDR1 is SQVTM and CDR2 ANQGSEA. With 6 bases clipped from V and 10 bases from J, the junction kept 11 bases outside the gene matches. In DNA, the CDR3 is TGCAGCGTGGGGACAGCCTCAGGGGCAGCTTTCTTT. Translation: CSVGTASGAAFF.

CDR3 sequence reads: CASSRPQGSQPQHF. As DNA, the CDR3 is TGTGCCAGCAGTCGCCCACAGGGATCGCAGCCCCAGCATTTT. The chain carries TRBV6-2 or TRBV6-3 and TRBJ1-5; D might be TRBD1 (6 bases). The CDR3 has 14 residues. In germline, CDR1 is MNHEY, CDR2 SVGEGT. V gave up 5 bases and J gave up 7 bases, with 15 bases separating them.

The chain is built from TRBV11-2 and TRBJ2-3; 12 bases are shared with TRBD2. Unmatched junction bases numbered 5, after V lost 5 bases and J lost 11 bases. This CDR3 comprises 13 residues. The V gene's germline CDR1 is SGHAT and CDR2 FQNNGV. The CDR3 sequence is CASSTQTSGRQYF. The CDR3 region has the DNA TGTGCCAGCAGCACCCAGACTAGCGGGAGGCAGTATTTT.

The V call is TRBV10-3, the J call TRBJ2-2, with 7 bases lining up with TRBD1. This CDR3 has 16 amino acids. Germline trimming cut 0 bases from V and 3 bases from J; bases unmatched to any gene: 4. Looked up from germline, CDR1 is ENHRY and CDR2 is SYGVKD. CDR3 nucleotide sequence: TGTGCCATCAGTGAGTCCAAGGGGGCGCACACCGGGGAGCTGTTTTTT. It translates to CAISESKGAHTGELFF.

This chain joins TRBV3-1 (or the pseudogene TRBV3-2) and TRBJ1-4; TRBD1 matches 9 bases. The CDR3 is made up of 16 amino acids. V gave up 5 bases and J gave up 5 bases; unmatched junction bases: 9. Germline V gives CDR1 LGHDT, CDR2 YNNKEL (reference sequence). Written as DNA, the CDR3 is TGTGCCAGCAGCTCAGCGAGGACAGGGGCAAATGAAAAACTGTTTTTT. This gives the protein CASSSARTGANEKLFF.

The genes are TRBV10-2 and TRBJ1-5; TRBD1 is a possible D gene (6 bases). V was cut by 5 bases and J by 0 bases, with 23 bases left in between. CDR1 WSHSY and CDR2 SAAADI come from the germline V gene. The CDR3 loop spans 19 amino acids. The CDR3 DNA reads TGCGCCAGCAGTCTCCGGGGGCCCGTCGAGGTGAATAGCAATCAGCCCCAGCATTTT. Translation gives CASSLRGPVEVNSNQPQHF.

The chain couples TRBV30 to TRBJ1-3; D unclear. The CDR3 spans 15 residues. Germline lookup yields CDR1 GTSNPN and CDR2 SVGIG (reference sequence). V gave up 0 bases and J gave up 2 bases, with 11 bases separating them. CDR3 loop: CAWSVRRPPGNTIYF. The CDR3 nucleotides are TGTGCCTGGAGTGTGCGCCGGCCACCTGGAAACACCATATATTTT. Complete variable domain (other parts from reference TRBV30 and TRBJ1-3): SQTIHQWPATLVQPVGSPLSLECTVEGTSNPNLYWYRQAAGRGLQLLFYSVGIGQISSEVPQNLSASRPQDRQFILSSKKLLLSDSGFYLCAWSVRRPPGNTIYFGEGSWLTVV.

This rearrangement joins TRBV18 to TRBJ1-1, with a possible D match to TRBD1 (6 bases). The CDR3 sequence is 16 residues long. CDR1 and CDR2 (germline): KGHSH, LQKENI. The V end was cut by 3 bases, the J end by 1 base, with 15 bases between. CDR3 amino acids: CASSPSQGPGNTEAFF. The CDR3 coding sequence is TGTGCCAGCTCACCCTCGCAGGGGCCCGGGAACACTGAAGCTTTCTTT.

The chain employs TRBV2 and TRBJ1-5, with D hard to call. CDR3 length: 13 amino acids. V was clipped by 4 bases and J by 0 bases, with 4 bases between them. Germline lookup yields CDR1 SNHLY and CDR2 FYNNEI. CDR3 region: CASSGGSNQPQHF. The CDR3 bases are TGTGCCAGCAGTGGTGGTAGCAATCAGCCCCAGCATTTT. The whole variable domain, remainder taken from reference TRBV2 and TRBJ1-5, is EPEVTQTPSHQVTQMGQEVILRCVPISNHLYFYWYRQILGQKVEFLVSFYNNEISEKSEIFDDQFSVERPDGSNFTLKIRSTKLEDSAMYFCASSGGSNQPQHFGDGTRLSIL.

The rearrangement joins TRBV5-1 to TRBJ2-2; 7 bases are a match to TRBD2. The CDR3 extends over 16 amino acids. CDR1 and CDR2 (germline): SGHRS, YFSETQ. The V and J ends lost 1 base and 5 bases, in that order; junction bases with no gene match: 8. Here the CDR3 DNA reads TGCGCCAGCAGCTTGTTCGCGGGAGTGGGGACCGGGGAGCTGTTTTTT. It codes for CASSLFAGVGTGELFF.

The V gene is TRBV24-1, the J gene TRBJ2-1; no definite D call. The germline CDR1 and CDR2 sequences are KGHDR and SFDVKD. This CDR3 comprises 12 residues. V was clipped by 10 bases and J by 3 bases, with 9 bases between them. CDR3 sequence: CATSSYYNEQFF. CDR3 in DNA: TGTGCCACTAGCTCCTACTACAATGAGCAGTTCTTC.

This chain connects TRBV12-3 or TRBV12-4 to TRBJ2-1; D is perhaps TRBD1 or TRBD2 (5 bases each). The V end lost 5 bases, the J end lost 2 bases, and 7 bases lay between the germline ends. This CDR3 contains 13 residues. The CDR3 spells CASSVGPYNEQFF. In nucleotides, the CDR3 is TGTGCCAGCAGTGTGGGACCCTACAATGAGCAGTTCTTC.